One sample yielded the 9 T cell receptor beta chains listed below, sequenced in a study of blood T cell repertoires in COVID-19. Produced via immunoSEQ multiplex PCR; TCRdb's table is partial and in-frame only. The repertoire holds about 120,000 clones, with 85% to 90% as singletons. What was sequenced was peripheral blood. The origin of the receptors is a man aged 65 to 79 with active or convalescent COVID-19.

This clone was detected once. The J gene is TRBJ1-5, the V gene TRBV6-5; 7 bases map to TRBD1. The CDR3 consists of 16 residues. Germline trimming cut 2 bases from V and 1 base from J; bases unmatched to any gene: 5. Germline values: CDR1 MNHEY, CDR2 SVGAGI. In DNA, the CDR3 is TGTGCCAGCAGTTACGGACGACAGGGCAGCAATCAGCCCCAGCATTTT. Its protein product is CASSYGRQGSNQPQHF.

The chain is built from TRBV5-4 and TRBJ2-3, with 7 bases that match TRBD2. Germline V gene data show CDR1 as SGHNT and CDR2 as YYREEE (reference sequence). V shed 4 bases and J 0 bases; nucleotides not matched to a gene: 11. CDR3 size: 17 residues. The CDR3 coding sequence is TGTGCCAGCAGCCCACCCCCAGCGGGGTCTAGCACAGATACGCAGTATTTT. Its translation is CASSPPPAGSSTDTQYF. Looking up the rest from reference TRBV5-4 and TRBJ2-3 gives the full variable domain: ETGVTQSPTHLIKTRGQQVTLRCSSQSGHNTVSWYQQALGQGPQFIFQYYREEENGRGNFPPRFSGLQFPNYSSELNVNALELDDSALYLCASSPPPAGSSTDTQYFGPGTRLTVL.

The genes are TRBV19 and TRBJ2-1; weak D call: TRBD2 (5 bases). The CDR3 length is 15 residues. Germline loops: CDR1 LNHDA, CDR2 SQIVND (reference sequence). Trimming removed 4 bases from V and 5 bases from J, with 15 bases in between. The CDR3 DNA sequence: TGTGCCAGTAGTACCCCCGGAGGCCGGGACAATGAGCAGTTCTTC. It codes for CASSTPGGRDNEQFF.

The rearrangement links TRBV4-1 to TRBJ2-5; D is perhaps TRBD2 (6 bases). This CDR3 region has 16 residues. Trimming stripped 2 bases from V and 1 base from J, with 14 bases between. The germline CDR1 and CDR2 sequences are MGHRA and YSYEKL. CDR3 in amino acids: CASSQSWAGGQETQYF. The CDR3, as DNA: TGCGCCAGCAGCCAATCTTGGGCCGGGGGCCAAGAGACCCAGTACTTC.

The chain employs TRBV24-1 and TRBJ2-2, with unresolved D. The CDR3 has 15 amino acids. Trimming stripped 5 bases from V and 4 bases from J, with 13 bases between. Germline V lookup: CDR1 KGHDR, CDR2 SFDVKD. CDR3 sequence: CATSVRQASTGELFF. CDR3 nucleotide sequence: TGTGCCACCAGTGTAAGGCAGGCTTCCACCGGGGAGCTGTTTTTT.

The rearrangement joins TRBV20-1 to TRBJ2-1; TRBD2 might be the D (5 bases). The CDR3 is 15 residues long. V was shortened by 3 bases and J by 5 bases, with 17 bases between the two germline ends. The germline CDR1 and CDR2 sequences are DFQATT and SNEGSKA (reference sequence). As DNA, the CDR3 is TGCAGTGCTAGTTTACGGGGTTCTGTCCACAATGAGCAGTTCTTC. Protein sequence: CSASLRGSVHNEQFF.

This rearrangement joins TRBV18 to TRBJ1-1; 10 bases map to TRBD1. The germline V gene encodes CDR1 KGHSH and CDR2 LQKENI. J gave up 8 bases and V 3 bases, and 3 bases lay outside the gene matches. The CDR3 contains 13 residues. CDR3 bases: TGTGCCAGCTCACCGGGACAGGGGAGGGAAGCTTTCTTT. Protein sequence: CASSPGQGREAFF.

This rearrangement joins TRBV28 to TRBJ1-5; TRBD1 agrees at 7 bases. Germline V gene data show CDR1 as MDHEN and CDR2 as SYDVKM. This CDR3 has 16 amino acids. V dropped 4 bases and J dropped 4; count of bases not matched to a gene: 10. The CDR3 protein is CASSWAAGGRNQPQHF. CDR3 DNA: TGTGCCAGCAGTTGGGCGGCAGGGGGGAGAAATCAGCCCCAGCATTTT. The full variable domain, with the rest looked up from reference TRBV28 and TRBJ1-5, is DVKVTQSSRYLVKRTGEKVFLECVQDMDHENMFWYRQDPGLGLRLIYFSYDVKMKEKGDIPEGYSVSREKKERFSLILESASTNQTSMYLCASSWAAGGRNQPQHFGDGTRLSIL.

The rearrangement joins TRBV19 to TRBJ2-3; 8 bases line up with TRBD2. Germline V lookup: CDR1 LNHDA, CDR2 SQIVND (reference sequence). V shed 4 bases and J 5 bases; nucleotides not matched to a gene: 5. The CDR3 has 14 residues. CDR3 sequence: CASSTSGLLDTQYF. The CDR3 coding sequence is TGTGCCAGTAGTACTAGCGGGTTGTTAGATACGCAGTATTTT.